This T cell receptor (beta chain) comes out of a study of cytomegalovirus exposure and HLA in healthy donors. The study, taken as a whole, reports: In vitro experiments confirmed that a few CMV-associated chains were specific for CMV antigens. A later analysis revealed that TCR association rates differed between HLA loci, peaking at DRB1 and bottoming out at HLA-C.

Comments on this clone: Its antigen is currently unknown.

Germline-derived CDR1 and CDR2 are MNHNY and SVGAGI (reference sequence). CDR3 length equals 10 residues. V lost 6 bases and J 6 bases, leaving 3 bases between the germline ends. In the PCR, 60 Vbeta and 13 Jbeta primers were used. Assay: immunoSEQ multiplex PCR; the TCRdb copy retains only in-frame clones and omits some. The sample includes 150,000 to 200,000 clones, 75% to 80% of them seen just once. The genes are TRBV6-6 and TRBJ2-1; the D is unclear. This clonotype originated in a woman in her 50s in good health and CMV-seropositive. Sequencing input: PBMCs. Written as DNA, the CDR3 is TGTGCCAGCAGACTCAATGAGCAGTTCTTC. Encoded protein: CASRLNEQFF.